The entry below gives a single T cell receptor (beta chain) sequence along with its context. This entry comes from a study of CD8 T cells in Susac syndrome. Random hexamers served to reverse transcribe roughly 0.5 to 1 ug RNA. TCRdb passed the immunoSEQ multiplex PCR reads through MiXCR, listing each CDR3 protein once. The table shows about 180,000 distinct CDR3 sequences, with roughly 94% occurring only once. The CDR3 consists of 13 residues. CDR1 and CDR2 from the germline V gene are KGHSH and LQKENI. V lost 4 bases and J 3 bases, leaving 9 bases between the germline ends. The TCR comes from a human donor with Susac syndrome. This chain joins TRBV18 and TRBJ1-2, with D possibly being TRBD1 (6 bases). The sample consisted of CD4+ T cells from PBMCs. CDR3 coding DNA: TGTGCCAGCTCACAGGACAGATACTATGGCTACACCTTC. This encodes CASSQDRYYGYTF.